Listed below are T cell receptor beta chains from one sample, sequenced in a study of cytomegalovirus exposure and HLA in healthy donors. Profiling relied on immunoSEQ multiplex PCR, and the TCRdb table lists in-frame clones only, not all of them. Among about 160,000 clones listed, over 80% were seen once. The sample was PBMCs. These receptor sequences come from a girl aged 5-17 years in good health and CMV-seropositive. CDR3s include the opening cysteine and the closing phenylalanine or tryptophan. Each record gives: J gene, clone size, V gene, D gene, CDR3 protein, CDR3 DNA. A D gene is named only where the DNA matches it firmly. Only some rows state a clone size, as once, few, many or a class for expanded clones.

>TRBJ2-1|NA|TRBV6-1|TRBD1
CASRGTGDLNEQFF
TGTGCCAGCAGGGGGACAGGGGATCTCAATGAGCAGTTCTTC
>TRBJ2-6|NA|TRBV19|TRBD1
CASRRDRDDSPYYSGANVLTF
TGTGCCAGTAGGAGGGACAGGGACGATTCCCCATATTACTCTGGGGCCAACGTCCTGACTTTC
>TRBJ1-3|NA|TRBV7-9|NA
CASSLTEDTIYF
TGTGCCAGCAGCTTAACGGAGGACACCATATATTTT
>TRBJ2-3|NA|TRBV7-3|TRBD2
CASSLRGTSGAQYF
TGTGCCAGCAGCTTACGAGGGACTAGCGGGGCGCAGTATTTT
>TRBJ1-1|NA|TRBV6-8|NA
CASSLGANTEAFF
TGTGCCAGCAGTCTCGGAGCGAACACTGAAGCTTTCTTT
>TRBJ1-1|NA|TRBV7-6|TRBD1
CASSFTGGSPQGTEAFF
TGTGCCAGCAGCTTCACAGGGGGCTCCCCACAAGGTACTGAAGCTTTCTTT
>TRBJ1-5|NA|TRBV19|NA
CASRPGLKSGSNQPQHF
TGTGCCAGTAGACCGGGACTCAAGTCCGGGAGCAATCAGCCCCAGCATTTT
>TRBJ2-5|NA|TRBV9|NA
CASSVDLEVATQYF
TGTGCCAGCAGCGTAGACCTAGAAGTCGCGACCCAGTACTTC
>TRBJ1-1|NA|TRBV5-1|TRBD1
CASTSRTGATEAFF
TGCGCCAGCACCTCCAGGACAGGGGCGACTGAAGCTTTCTTT
>TRBJ1-2|NA|TRBV18|TRBD1
CASSPTPGQLYGYTF
TGTGCCAGCTCACCCACCCCGGGACAGCTCTATGGCTACACCTTC
>TRBJ2-3|medium-sized|TRBV2|TRBD2
CASSVSGGLGTDTQYF
TGTGCCAGCAGTGTCTCGGGGGGATTAGGCACAGATACGCAGTATTTT
>TRBJ1-1|NA|TRBV5-6|TRBD1
CASSSETGMNTEAFF
TGTGCCAGCAGCAGCGAGACAGGGATGAACACTGAAGCTTTCTTT
>TRBJ2-2|NA|TRBV4-3|TRBD1
CASSQLDRAGTGELFF
TGCGCCAGCAGCCAGCTGGACAGGGCGGGCACCGGGGAGCTGTTTTTT
>TRBJ2-1|once|TRBV7-9|TRBD1
CASSPNRDSHYNEQFF
TGTGCCAGCAGTCCAAACAGGGACAGCCACTACAATGAGCAGTTCTTC
>TRBJ2-7|NA|TRBV29-1|TRBD1
CSVTGTGGVPYEQYF
TGCAGCGTGACGGGGACAGGGGGCGTCCCCTACGAGCAGTACTTC
>TRBJ2-2|NA|TRBV27|TRBD2
CASSFSGGAFGELFF
TGTGCCAGCAGTTTTAGCGGGGGGGCCTTCGGGGAGCTGTTTTTT
>TRBJ1-1|NA|TRBV12-5|NA
CASGPAGQPNTEAFF
TGTGCTAGTGGTCCCGCCGGACAACCCAACACTGAAGCTTTCTTT
>TRBJ2-7|NA|TRBV14|TRBD2
CASSPLAGVTYEQYF
TGTGCCAGCAGCCCACTAGCGGGAGTTACTTACGAGCAGTACTTC
>TRBJ1-5|few|TRBV5-1|TRBD1
CASSRTGDEQPQHF
TGCGCCAGCAGCCGGACAGGGGACGAACAGCCCCAGCATTTT
>TRBJ2-1|NA|TRBV2|NA
CASTGARGRGMNEQFF
TGTGCCAGCACCGGGGCTAGGGGCAGGGGTATGAATGAGCAGTTCTTC
>TRBJ2-5|NA|TRBV5-1|NA
CASSRGIQETQYF
TGCGCCAGCAGCCGAGGGATCCAAGAGACCCAGTACTTC
>TRBJ1-5|NA|TRBV6-1|TRBD1
CASSDRGRGNQPQHF
TGTGCCAGCTCTGACAGGGGGCGAGGCAATCAGCCCCAGCATTTT
>TRBJ1-1|once|TRBV18|TRBD1
CASSVLQGDSTEAFF
TGTGCCAGCTCAGTTCTACAGGGGGATAGCACTGAAGCTTTCTTT
>TRBJ1-2|NA|TRBV7-8|NA
CASSLAVGGIGYGYTF
TGTGCCAGCAGCTTAGCTGTGGGGGGAATAGGCTATGGCTACACCTTC
>TRBJ2-7|once|TRBV10-3|TRBD2
CAISVDSGRRYEQYF
TGTGCCATCAGTGTGGATAGCGGGAGAAGATACGAGCAGTACTTC
>TRBJ1-4|NA|TRBV7-8|TRBD1
CASESTGGTGKLFF
TGTGCCAGTGAATCTACAGGGGGCACTGGAAAACTGTTTTTT
>TRBJ1-1|few|TRBV6-1|TRBD1
CASSEAGQVNTEAFF
TGTGCCAGCAGTGAAGCGGGACAGGTGAACACTGAAGCTTTCTTT
>TRBJ2-3|NA|TRBV5-4|TRBD2
CASSPLAGGSTDTQYF
TGTGCCAGCAGCCCACTAGCGGGGGGAAGCACAGATACGCAGTATTTT
>TRBJ1-5|NA|TRBV27|NA
CASSKTGLWGNQPQHF
TGTGCCAGCAGCAAGACAGGTTTGTGGGGCAATCAGCCCCAGCATTTT
>TRBJ1-1|NA|TRBV7-2|TRBD1
CASSLGTGVTEAFF
TGTGCCAGCAGCTTAGGGACAGGGGTTACTGAAGCTTTCTTT
>TRBJ1-3|NA|TRBV4-3|TRBD1
CASSQDLPDRASGNTIYF
TGCGCCAGCAGCCAAGATCTCCCCGACAGGGCCTCTGGAAACACCATATATTTT
>TRBJ2-3|few|TRBV6-6|TRBD1
CASYGTGFIDTQYF
TGTGCCAGCTACGGGACAGGGTTTATAGATACGCAGTATTTT
>TRBJ2-2|NA|TRBV9|TRBD2
CASSASSGGVTGELFF
TGTGCCAGCAGCGCCTCTAGCGGGGGGGTTACCGGGGAGCTGTTTTTT
>TRBJ2-7|NA|TRBV2|TRBD2
CASRGTGSGSGSYEQYF
TGTGCCAGCAGGGGGACTGGAAGCGGGAGTGGCTCCTACGAGCAGTACTTC
>TRBJ2-7|medium-sized|TRBV25-1|NA
CASSGALSYEQYF
TGTGCCAGCAGTGGGGCCCTCTCCTACGAGCAGTACTTC
>TRBJ1-1|NA|TRBV5-1|NA
CASSLRGENTEAFF
TGCGCCAGCAGCCTTCGAGGTGAGAACACTGAAGCTTTCTTT
>TRBJ2-2|NA|TRBV2|NA
CASSVEATGELFF
TGTGCCAGCAGTGTGGAGGCCACCGGGGAGCTGTTTTTT
>TRBJ1-2|NA|TRBV2|TRBD1
CASIIQGNYGYTF
TGTGCCAGCATCATACAGGGGAACTATGGCTACACCTTC
>TRBJ2-5|once|TRBV6-1|TRBD2
CASSALAGGETQYF
TGTGCCAGCAGTGCGCTAGCGGGGGGGGAGACCCAGTACTTC
>TRBJ1-2|NA|TRBV28|TRBD1
CASSWPKQGHYGYTF
TGTGCCAGCAGTTGGCCTAAACAGGGGCACTATGGCTACACCTTC
>TRBJ2-5|NA|TRBV28|TRBD2
CASSPLPGKLAGASTQYF
TGTGCCAGCAGTCCTCTACCTGGAAAGCTAGCGGGGGCCTCGACCCAGTACTTC
>TRBJ2-3|NA|TRBV19|TRBD2
CASSIDAAGGQDTQYF
TGTGCCAGTAGTATAGATGCAGCGGGGGGTCAAGATACGCAGTATTTT
>TRBJ1-1|NA|TRBV18|NA
CASSPAGELNTEAFF
TGTGCCAGCTCACCGGCGGGCGAGTTGAACACTGAAGCTTTCTTT
>TRBJ2-3|NA|TRBV27|NA
CASSSPLGVTDTQYF
TGTGCCAGCAGTTCCCCCTTAGGGGTCACAGATACGCAGTATTTT
>TRBJ2-1|NA|TRBV6-1|TRBD1
CASSELWDSEQFF
TGTGCCAGCAGTGAACTATGGGACAGCGAGCAGTTCTTC
>TRBJ2-7|once|TRBV19|NA
CASRPDRQAGYEQYF
TGTGCCAGTAGACCCGACAGGCAGGCGGGCTACGAGCAGTACTTC
>TRBJ2-2|NA|TRBV11-2|TRBD2
CASSLLSGPASNTGELFF
TGTGCCAGCAGCTTACTTAGCGGGCCAGCGTCGAACACCGGGGAGCTGTTTTTT
>TRBJ2-7|NA|TRBV11-2|TRBD1
CASSLDRGPYEQYF
TGTGCCAGCAGCTTAGACAGGGGGCCCTACGAGCAGTACTTC
>TRBJ1-1|NA|TRBV2|NA
CASSEDTAMNTEAFF
TGTGCCAGCAGCGAAGACACCGCCATGAACACTGAAGCTTTCTTT
>TRBJ2-7|NA|TRBV6-6|TRBD1
CASSQGQGAYEQYF
TGTGCCAGCAGTCAGGGACAGGGGGCCTACGAGCAGTACTTC